The T cell receptor beta chain described here comes from a study of response to subunit inactivated influenza vaccine. Study outcomes and limitations: The authors proposed limited new T cell recruitment per seasonal influenza vaccination.

The ends lost 4 bases at V and 5 bases at J; junction bases unmatched: 1. The length of the CDR3 is 13 residues. This clonotype has more than one count but fewer than ten. Its antigen is undetermined. One entry per CDR3 protein, called by TCRdb with MiXCR from the RT-PCR reads. The sample has approximately 520,000 distinct CDR3 sequences, over 25% seen once. The genes are TRBV12-3 or TRBV12-4 and TRBJ2-2; 7 positions match TRBD2. The receptor was derived from a man between 45 and 60 years old who received an inactivated influenza vaccine. Sequencing used CD4+ T cells sorted from PBMCs, obtained 4 to 6 days after vaccination. Here the CDR3 reads CASSWGGTGELFF. The DNA for the CDR3 is TGTGCCAGCAGTTGGGGGGGAACCGGGGAGCTGTTTTTT.